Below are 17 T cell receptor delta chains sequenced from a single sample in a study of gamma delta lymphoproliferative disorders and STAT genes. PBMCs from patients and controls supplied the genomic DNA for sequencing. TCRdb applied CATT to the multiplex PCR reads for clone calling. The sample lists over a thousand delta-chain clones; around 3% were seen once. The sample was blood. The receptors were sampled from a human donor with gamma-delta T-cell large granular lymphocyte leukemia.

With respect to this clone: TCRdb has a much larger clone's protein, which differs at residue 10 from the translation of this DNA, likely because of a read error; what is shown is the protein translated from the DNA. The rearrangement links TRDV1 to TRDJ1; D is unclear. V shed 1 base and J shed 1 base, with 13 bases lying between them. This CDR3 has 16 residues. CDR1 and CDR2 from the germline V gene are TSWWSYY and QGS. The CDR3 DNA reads TGTGCTCTTGGGGAACAACCCGGGGCGTGCACCGATAAACTCATCTTT. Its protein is CALGEQPGACTDKLIF.

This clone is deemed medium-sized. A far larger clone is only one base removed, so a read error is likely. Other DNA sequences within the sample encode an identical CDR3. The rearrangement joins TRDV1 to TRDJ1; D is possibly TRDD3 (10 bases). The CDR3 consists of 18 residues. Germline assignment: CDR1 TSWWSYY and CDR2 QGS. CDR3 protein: CALGPFLPTGGYTDKLIF. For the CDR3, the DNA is TGTGCCCTTGGGCCCTTCCTTCCTACTGGGGGATACACCGATAAACTCATCTTT.

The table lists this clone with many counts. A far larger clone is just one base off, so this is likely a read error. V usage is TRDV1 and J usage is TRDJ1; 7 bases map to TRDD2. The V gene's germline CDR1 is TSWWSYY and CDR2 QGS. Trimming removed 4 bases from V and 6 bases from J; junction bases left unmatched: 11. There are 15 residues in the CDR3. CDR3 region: CALGALPPGVHKLIF. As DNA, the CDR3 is TGTGCTCTTGGGGCCCTTCCTCCGGGCGTACATAAACTCATCTTT.

The CDR3 protein is CAATSSYWGIRTTDKLIF. The CDR3, as DNA: TGTGCAGCAACTTCCTCGTACTGGGGGATACGGACGACCGATAAACTCATCTTT. The chain carries TRAV29/DV5 and TRDJ1, with 13 positions matching TRDD3. The CDR3 sequence is 18 residues long. CDR1 is NSMFDY, CDR2 ISSIKDK, per germline. Trimming took 3 bases from V and 2 from J; bases not matched to a gene: 13.

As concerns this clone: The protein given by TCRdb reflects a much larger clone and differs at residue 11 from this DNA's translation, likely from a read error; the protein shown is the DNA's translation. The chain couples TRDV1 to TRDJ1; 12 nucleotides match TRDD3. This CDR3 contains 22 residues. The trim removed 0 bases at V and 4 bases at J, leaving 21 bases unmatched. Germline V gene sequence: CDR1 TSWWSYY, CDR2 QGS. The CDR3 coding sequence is TGTGCTCTTGGGGAACTCCGGCTTCCTGCGCACTGGGGGATACACCATGTCGATAAACTCATCTTT. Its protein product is CALGELRLPAHWGIHHVDKLIF.

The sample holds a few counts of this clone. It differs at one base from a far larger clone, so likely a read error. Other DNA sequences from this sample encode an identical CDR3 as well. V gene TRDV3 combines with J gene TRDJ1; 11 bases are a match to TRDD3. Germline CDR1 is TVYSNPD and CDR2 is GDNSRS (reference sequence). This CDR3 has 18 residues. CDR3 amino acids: CASASYWGIMEYTDKLIF. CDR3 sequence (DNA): TGTGCCTCTGCCTCGTACTGGGGGATAATGGAGTACACCGATAAACTCATCTTC.

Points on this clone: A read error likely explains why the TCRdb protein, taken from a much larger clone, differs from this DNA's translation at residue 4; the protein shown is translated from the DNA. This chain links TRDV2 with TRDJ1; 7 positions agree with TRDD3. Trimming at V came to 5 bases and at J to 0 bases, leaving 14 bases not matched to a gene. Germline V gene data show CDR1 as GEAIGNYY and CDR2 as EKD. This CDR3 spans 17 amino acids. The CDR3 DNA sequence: TGTGCCTGTGGCCCGGTCCTGGGGGCTGAGTACACCGATAAACTCATCTTT. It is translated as CACGPVLGAEYTDKLIF.

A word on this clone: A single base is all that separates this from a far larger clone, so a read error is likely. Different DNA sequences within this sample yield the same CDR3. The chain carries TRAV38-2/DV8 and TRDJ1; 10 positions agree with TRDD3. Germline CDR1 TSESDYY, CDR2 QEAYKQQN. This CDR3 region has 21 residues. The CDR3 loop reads CAYRSSTLFPYWGIRPDKLIF. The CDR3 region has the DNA TGTGCTTATAGGAGCTCGACACTATTCCCGTACTGGGGGATTCGGCCCGATAAACTCATTTTT.

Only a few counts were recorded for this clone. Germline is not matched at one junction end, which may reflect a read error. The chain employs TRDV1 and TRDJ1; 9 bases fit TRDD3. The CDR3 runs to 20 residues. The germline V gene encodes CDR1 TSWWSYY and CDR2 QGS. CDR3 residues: CALRDQGRYDWGTYTDKLIF. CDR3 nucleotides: TGTGCTCTTAGGGATCAGGGTCGGTATGACTGGGGGACCTACACCGATAAACTCATCTTT.

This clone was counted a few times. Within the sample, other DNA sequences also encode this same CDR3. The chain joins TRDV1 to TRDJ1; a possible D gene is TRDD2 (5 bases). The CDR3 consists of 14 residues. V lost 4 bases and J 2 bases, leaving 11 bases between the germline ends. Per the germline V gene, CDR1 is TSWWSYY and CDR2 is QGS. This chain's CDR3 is CALGALLLTDKLIF. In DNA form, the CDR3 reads TGTGCTCTTGGGGCCCTTCTCCTGACCGATAAACTCATCTTT.

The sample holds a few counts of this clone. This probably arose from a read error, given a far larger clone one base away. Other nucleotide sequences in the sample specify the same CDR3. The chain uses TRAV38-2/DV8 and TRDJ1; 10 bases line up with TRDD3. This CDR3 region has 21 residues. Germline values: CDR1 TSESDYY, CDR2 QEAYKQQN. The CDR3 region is CAYRSSTLFPYWGIRPDKLIF. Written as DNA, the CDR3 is TGTGCTTATAGGAGCTCGACACTATTCCCGTACTGGGGGATTCGGCCCGATAAACTTATCTTT.

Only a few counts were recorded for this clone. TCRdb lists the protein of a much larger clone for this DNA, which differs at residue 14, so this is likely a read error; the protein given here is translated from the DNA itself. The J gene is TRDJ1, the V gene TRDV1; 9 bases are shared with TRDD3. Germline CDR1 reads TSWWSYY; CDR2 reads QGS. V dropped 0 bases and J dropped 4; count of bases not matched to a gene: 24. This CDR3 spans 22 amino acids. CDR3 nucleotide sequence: TGTGCTCTTGGGGAACTCCGGCTTCCTGCGTACTGGGGGACACACCATGTCGATAAACTCATCTTT. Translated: CALGELRLPAYWGTHHVDKLIF.

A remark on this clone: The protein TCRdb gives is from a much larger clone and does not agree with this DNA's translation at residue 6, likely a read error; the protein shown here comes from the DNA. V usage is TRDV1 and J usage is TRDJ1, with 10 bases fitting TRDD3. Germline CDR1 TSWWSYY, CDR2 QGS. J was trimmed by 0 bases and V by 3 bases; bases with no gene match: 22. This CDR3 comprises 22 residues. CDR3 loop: CALGEPFSPLLGDLSYTDKLIF. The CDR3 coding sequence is TGTGCTCTTGGGGAGCCCTTCTCCCCCTTACTGGGGGATCTTTCTTACACCGATAAACTCATCTTT.

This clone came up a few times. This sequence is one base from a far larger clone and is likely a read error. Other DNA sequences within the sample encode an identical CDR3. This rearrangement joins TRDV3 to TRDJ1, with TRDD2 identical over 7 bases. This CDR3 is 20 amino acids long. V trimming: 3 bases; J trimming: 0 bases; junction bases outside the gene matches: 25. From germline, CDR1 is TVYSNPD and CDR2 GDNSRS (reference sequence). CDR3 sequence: CAFDLPSFSRGGPYTDKLIF. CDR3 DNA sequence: TGTGCCTTCGATCTTCCTTCCTTCTCTAGGGGAGGACCCTACACCGATAAACTCATCTTT.

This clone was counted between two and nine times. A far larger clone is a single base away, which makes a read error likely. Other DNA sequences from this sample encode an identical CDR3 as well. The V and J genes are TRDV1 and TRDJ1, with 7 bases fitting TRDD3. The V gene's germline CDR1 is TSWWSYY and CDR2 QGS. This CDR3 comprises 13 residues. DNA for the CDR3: TGTGCTCTTGGGGTCACTGGGGCTAATAAACTCATCTTC. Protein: CALGVTGANKLIF.

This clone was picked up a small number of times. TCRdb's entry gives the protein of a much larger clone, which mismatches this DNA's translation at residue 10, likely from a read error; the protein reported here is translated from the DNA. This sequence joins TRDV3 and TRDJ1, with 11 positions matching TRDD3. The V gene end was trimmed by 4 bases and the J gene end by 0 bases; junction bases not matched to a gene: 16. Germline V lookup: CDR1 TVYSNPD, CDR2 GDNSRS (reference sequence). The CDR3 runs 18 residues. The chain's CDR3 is CASASYWGITEYTDKLIF. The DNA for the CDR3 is TGTGCCTCTGCCTCGTACTGGGGGATAACGGAGTACACCGATAAACTCATCTTT.

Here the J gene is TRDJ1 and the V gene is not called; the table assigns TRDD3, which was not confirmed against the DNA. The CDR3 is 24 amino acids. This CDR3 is CALGAPPLHGGLTGGPEYTDKLIF. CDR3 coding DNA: TGTGCTCTTGGGGCACCGCCCCTACACGGGGGACTTACTGGGGGACCTGAGTACACCGATAAACTCATCTTT.